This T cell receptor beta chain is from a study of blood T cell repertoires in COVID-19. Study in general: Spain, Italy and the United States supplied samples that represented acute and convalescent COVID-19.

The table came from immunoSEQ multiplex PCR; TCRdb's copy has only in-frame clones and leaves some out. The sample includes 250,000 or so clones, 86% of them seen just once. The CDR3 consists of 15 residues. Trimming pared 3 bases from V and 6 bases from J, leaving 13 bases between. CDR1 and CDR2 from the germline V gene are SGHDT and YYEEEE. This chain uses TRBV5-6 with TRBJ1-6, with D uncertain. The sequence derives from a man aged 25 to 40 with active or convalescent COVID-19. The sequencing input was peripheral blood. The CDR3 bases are TGTGCCAGCAGCTACGGGTCGCGAACTAATTCACCCCTCCACTTT. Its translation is CASSYGSRTNSPLHF.